The 18 T cell receptor beta chains in this list originate from one sample, sequenced in a study of blood T cell dynamics during melanoma immunotherapy. Using immunoSEQ multiplex PCR, the repertoire was profiled, and TCRdb retains in-frame clones only, with some absent. This sample carries some 4,300 clones, approximately 90% of them seen once, and the ten largest clones take about 4.2%. Time point reported: week 3, after first cycle of checkpoint inhibitor. The sample was blood, taken from a patient treated with checkpoint blockade. Every receptor here comes from a human donor with melanoma.

The chain has TRBV5-4 and TRBJ1-2; 7 nucleotides agree with TRBD1. Trimming removed 4 bases from V and 0 bases from J; junction bases left unmatched: 3. The CDR3 sequence is 14 residues long. Germline V CDR1 and CDR2: SGHNT, YYREEE (reference sequence). The DNA for the CDR3 is TGTGCCAGCAGCCGCGGACAGGCTAACTATGGCTACACCTTC. It yields the protein CASSRGQANYGYTF.

The chain links TRBV19 to TRBJ2-5, with TRBD2 identical over 10 bases. The ends lost 3 bases at V and 4 bases at J; junction bases unmatched: 5. Germline V CDR1 and CDR2: LNHDA, SQIVND (reference sequence). CDR3 length: 15 residues. CDR3 sequence (DNA): TGTGCCAGTAGTATGCAGTTAGCGGGAGGAGAGACCCAGTACTTC. The encoded protein is CASSMQLAGGETQYF. Full variable domain (rest looked up from reference TRBV19 and TRBJ2-5): DGGITQSPKYLFRKEGQNVTLSCEQNLNHDAMYWYRQDPGQGLRLIYYSQIVNDFQKGDIAEGYSVSREKKESFPLTVTSAQKNPTAFYLCASSMQLAGGETQYFGPGTRLLVL.

This clone is a singleton in its sample. The chain has TRBV5-4 and TRBJ2-5, with D maybe TRBD2 (6 bases). Germline CDR1 and CDR2: SGHNT and YYREEE (reference sequence). V shed 0 bases and J shed 5 bases, with 11 bases lying between them. The CDR3 extends over 14 amino acids. The CDR3 coding sequence is TGTGCCAGCAGCTTGGCCCGGCTAGCGGAGACCCAGTACTTC. The encoded protein is CASSLARLAETQYF.

The chain links TRBV7-9 to TRBJ2-3, with 7 bases aligning to TRBD2. Germline V lookup: CDR1 SEHNR, CDR2 FQNEAQ (reference sequence). The CDR3 runs 14 residues. V shed 3 bases, J shed 6 bases, and the junction held 6 bases outside the gene matches. The CDR3 region has the DNA TGTGCCAGCAGCTTTAGGTGGGAGGGGGATACGCAGTATTTT. The encoded protein is CASSFRWEGDTQYF.

The V gene is TRBV7-2, the J gene TRBJ1-5; 8 bases agree with TRBD1. Germline values: CDR1 SGHTA, CDR2 FQGNSA. J lost 3 bases, V lost 0 bases, and 4 bases had no gene match. This CDR3 spans 16 amino acids. Written as DNA, the CDR3 is TGTGCCAGCAGCTTAGCCGGGACAGGCTTCAATCAGCCCCAGCATTTT. It specifies CASSLAGTGFNQPQHF.

This clone was recorded only once. CDR3 nucleotides: TGTGCCAGCAGTGATAATCGGGACAGGTGGACAGATACGCAGTATTTT. Translating gives CASSDNRDRWTDTQYF. V is TRBV6-1 and J is TRBJ2-3; 8 positions match TRBD1. The CDR3 sequence is 16 residues long. Germline CDR1 reads MNHNS; CDR2 reads SASEGT. V lost 3 bases to trimming and J lost 3 bases; unmatched junction nucleotides: 8.

This chain links TRBV5-5 with TRBJ2-1, with 9 bases that match TRBD2. J lost 3 bases, V lost 4 bases, and 11 bases had no gene match. Germline assignment: CDR1 SGHKS and CDR2 YYEKEE (reference sequence). The CDR3 totals 17 residues. The CDR3 nucleotides are TGTGCCAGCAGCCCCATGGCGACTAGCGGTTACTACAATGAGCAGTTCTTC. It encodes CASSPMATSGYYNEQFF.

The chain employs TRBV7-9 and TRBJ2-7, with unresolved D. The germline CDR1 and CDR2 sequences are SEHNR and FQNEAQ (reference sequence). This CDR3 comprises 13 residues. V lost 4 bases to trimming and J lost 4 bases, with 11 bases between them. CDR3 in amino acids: CASSSSEAYEQYF. The DNA of the CDR3 is TGTGCCAGCAGCTCATCAGAGGCGTACGAGCAGTACTTC.

This rearrangement joins TRBV7-8 to TRBJ1-1, with no clear D. CDR1 and CDR2 (germline): SGHVS, FQNEAQ. The ends were cut back, 2 bases at V and 3 bases at J, with 7 bases in the middle. This CDR3 contains 13 residues. CDR3 nucleotide sequence: TGTGCCAGCAGCTTACTAAGAGACACTGAAGCTTTCTTT. Its protein product is CASSLLRDTEAFF.

This chain links TRBV5-1 with TRBJ1-5, with TRBD1 identical over 7 bases. The trim removed 4 bases at V and 4 bases at J, leaving 5 bases unmatched. The CDR3 contains 14 residues. The germline CDR1 and CDR2 sequences are SGHRS and YFSETQ. CDR3 residues: CASSPGQNNQPQHF. For the CDR3, the DNA is TGCGCCAGCAGCCCGGGACAGAATAATCAGCCCCAGCATTTT.

This chain uses TRBV6-1 with TRBJ2-1; perhaps TRBD1 as D (6 bases). V was clipped by 10 bases and J by 5 bases, with 21 bases between them. The germline CDR1 and CDR2 sequences are MNHNS and SASEGT. This CDR3 has 15 amino acids. The CDR3 coding sequence is TGTGCCACCATTGGGGACACAATAATTAACAATGAGCAGTTCTTC. Residues: CATIGDTIINNEQFF.

This clone was seen only a few times. The rearrangement uses TRBV5-4 and TRBJ1-2; 9 nucleotides line up with TRBD1. Per germline, CDR1 SGHNT and CDR2 YYREEE (reference sequence). The V and J ends lost 4 bases and 9 bases, in that order; junction bases with no gene match: 4. The length of the CDR3 is 12 residues. The CDR3 region has the DNA TGTGCCAGCAGCCGGACAGGGGAGAGCTACACCTTC. The encoded protein is CASSRTGESYTF.

This rearrangement joins TRBV10-1 to TRBJ2-7; D uncertain. The CDR3 consists of 14 residues. V was shortened by 4 bases and J by 0 bases, with 10 bases between the two germline ends. Germline CDR1 is WNHNN and CDR2 is SYGVQD (reference sequence). This chain's CDR3 is CASSVSMSSYEQYF. The CDR3 nucleotides are TGCGCCAGCAGTGTATCGATGAGCTCCTACGAGCAGTACTTC.

This clone showed up just a few times. The V gene is TRBV28, the J gene TRBJ2-2; D is possibly TRBD2 (5 bases). Germline assignment: CDR1 MDHEN and CDR2 SYDVKM. The CDR3 is 17 amino acids. V was cut by 3 bases and J by 6 bases, with 20 bases left in between. CDR3: CASSFSAPGAGSGELFF. The DNA of the CDR3 is TGTGCCAGCAGTTTCTCCGCGCCGGGCGCGGGTTCCGGGGAGCTGTTTTTT.

A single count supports this clone. This chain joins TRBV18 and TRBJ2-1; perhaps TRBD2 as D (7 bases). CDR1 and CDR2 from the germline V gene are KGHSH and LQKENI. The V end was cut by 4 bases, the J end by 8 bases, with 15 bases between. The CDR3 is made up of 14 amino acids. This CDR3 is CASSRGGGPHEQFF. CDR3 nucleotide sequence: TGTGCCAGCTCACGGGGCGGGGGCCCCCATGAGCAGTTCTTC.

The gene calls are TRBV19 and TRBJ1-4, with TRBD1 identical over 7 bases. The CDR3 is 15 residues long. Per germline, CDR1 LNHDA and CDR2 SQIVND (reference sequence). The ends lost 6 bases at V and 4 bases at J; junction bases unmatched: 8. The CDR3 DNA reads as TGTGCCAGTAGGTCTCCGGGACAGAATAATGAAAAACTGTTTTTT. This codes for CASRSPGQNNEKLFF.

This chain links TRBV30 with TRBJ2-7; either TRBD1 or TRBD2 may fit D (5 bases each). V shed 5 bases and J shed 1 base, with 15 bases lying between them. This CDR3 comprises 14 residues. Germline values: CDR1 GTSNPN, CDR2 SVGIG (reference sequence). This CDR3 reads CAWEGAGGSYEQYF. CDR3 bases: TGTGCCTGGGAAGGGGCAGGAGGTTCCTACGAGCAGTACTTC. The full variable domain, its missing parts supplied by reference TRBV30 and TRBJ2-7, is SQTIHQWPATLVQPVGSPLSLECTVEGTSNPNLYWYRQAAGRGLQLLFYSVGIGQISSEVPQNLSASRPQDRQFILSSKKLLLSDSGFYLCAWEGAGGSYEQYFGPGTRLTVT.

The rearrangement joins TRBV30 to TRBJ1-6, with D tentatively TRBD1 (5 bases). The CDR3 is 15 amino acids. CDR1 and CDR2 (germline): GTSNPN, SVGIG (reference sequence). Trimming took off 3 bases at V and 5 bases at J, with 14 bases between the two ends. CDR3 in amino acids: CAWRGGTANNSPLHF. CDR3 sequence (DNA): TGTGCCTGGAGGGGGGGGACTGCTAATAATTCACCCCTCCACTTT.